This TCR beta chain was sequenced for a study of T-cell reconstitution after alpha-beta-depleted transplantation in children (dated by TCRdb to the mid-2010s). Notes on the research overall: Using TCR repertoire profiling, the study followed T-cell immune reconstitution in a quantitative way in children after TCRalphabeta/CD19-depleted allogeneic hematopoietic cell transplantation.

Library creation used PCR. Sequencing was performed on an Illumina HiSeq 2500. Molecular barcoding was employed in the preparation of TCR libraries, with unique molecular identifiers being used to normalize TCRbeta repertoire quantification. Starting from the raw public reads, TCRdb applied fastp trimming at Q25, assembled clones with MiXCR and retained in-frame beta chains. Records with the same CDR3 protein are collapsed into one entry carrying the most frequent genes and DNA. This sample has about 280,000 distinct CDR3 sequences in its table, and approximately 10% of those were observed once. The ten largest clones represent around 22% of the sample. This specimen's treatment or condition label, interpreted: allogeneic hematopoietic cell transplantation with graft depleted of TCRalphabeta T cells and CD19 B cells. The children who served as transplant recipients had been given grafts of TCRalphabeta/CD19-depleted allogeneic hematopoietic cells.

General findings and caveats noted by the study authors: In some patients, high TCRbeta diversity at day 60 was attributed to recipient T cells and intrathymic progenitors that had survived conditioning. Over subsequent months, a decline in hyperexpanded clone frequencies was noted, and after one year, T-cell counts and TCRbeta diversity were mostly ascribed to newly produced T cells. The apparently early recovery of alphabetaT-cell counts about two months after transplant reportedly depended on only several hundred rapidly expanded clones that came from non-depleted graft cells.

Comments on this clonotype: Its antigen has not been determined. A much larger clone sits a single nucleotide away, making a read error possible.

V sheds 9 bases and J sheds 1 base, leaving 21 bases between their ends. The CDR3 has 17 amino acids, counting the end cysteine and phenylalanine. Only the CDR3 region is kept as DNA, spanning 51 bases read in frame from base 1. The source of this sequence is a male patient aged 2-15 years who had a stem cell transplant for chronic granulomatous disease, so the T cells may come from the graft donor. The chain links TRBV12-3 or TRBV12-4 with TRBJ2-2; the D region possibly corresponds to TRBD2 (6 bases align). This material consisted of peripheral blood, taken 180 days after TCRalphabeta/CD19-depleted stem cell transplant. The bases read TGTGCCAGTGAGGCGGGGCGTCAATCCCGGAACACCGGGGAGCTGTTTTTT. Its product reads: CASEAGRQSRNTGELFF.